The sample holds a few counts of the clone carrying this TCR beta chain. Its antigen remains unidentified. The CDR3 consists of 16 residues. V shed 1 base, J shed 3 bases, and the junction held 4 bases outside the gene matches. Germline values: CDR1 MGHRA, CDR2 YSYEKL. The data stem from a study of cytomegalovirus exposure and HLA in healthy donors. Notes on the study in general: Associated with HLA alleles at 0.05 false discovery rate in a later analysis were fewer than 20,000 TCR beta sequences. Reports indicated that the classifier achieved high specificity and sensitivity in diagnosing cytomegalovirus status.

The PCR ran on 60 Vbeta and 13 Jbeta primers. Data came from immunoSEQ multiplex PCR; TCRdb stores just in-frame clones and leaves some out. Of approximately 210,000 clones listed, roughly 83% were seen once; the top ten hold 1.5% to 2%. This chain connects TRBV4-1 to TRBJ2-1, with 9 bases matching TRBD1. Input material: PBMCs. This TCR derives from a woman aged 50 to 60 in good health and CMV-seronegative. The CDR3 DNA is TGCGCCAGCAGCCAAGTTGCGACAGGGGGCTACAATGAGCAGTTCTTC. Translated, it gives CASSQVATGGYNEQFF.